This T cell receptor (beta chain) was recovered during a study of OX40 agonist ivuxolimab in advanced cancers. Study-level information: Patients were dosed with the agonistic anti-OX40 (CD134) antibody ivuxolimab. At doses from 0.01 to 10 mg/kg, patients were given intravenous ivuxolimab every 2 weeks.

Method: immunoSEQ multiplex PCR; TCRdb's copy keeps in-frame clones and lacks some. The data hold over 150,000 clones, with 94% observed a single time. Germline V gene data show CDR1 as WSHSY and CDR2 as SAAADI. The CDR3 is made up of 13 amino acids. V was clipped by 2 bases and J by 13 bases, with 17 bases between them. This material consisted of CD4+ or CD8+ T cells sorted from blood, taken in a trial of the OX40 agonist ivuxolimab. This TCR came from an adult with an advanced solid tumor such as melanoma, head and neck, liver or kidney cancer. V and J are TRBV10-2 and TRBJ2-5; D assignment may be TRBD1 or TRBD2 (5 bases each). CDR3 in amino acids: CASSEGTTLRAYF. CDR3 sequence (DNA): TGCGCCAGCAGTGAGGGGACGACCCTCCGGGCGTACTTC.